This T cell receptor beta chain was profiled in a study of CD8 T cells in Susac syndrome. An amount of RNA that ranged from roughly 0.45 to 1 ug was reverse transcribed with random hexamers. TCRdb reprocessed the immunoSEQ multiplex PCR reads via MiXCR and lists one record per CDR3 protein. The sample yields about 160,000 distinct CDR3 sequences, approximately 94% seen once. CDR1 MGHRA and CDR2 YSYEKL come from the germline V gene. The CDR3 is made up of 15 amino acids. Trimming left V 4 bases short and J 2 bases short, with 12 bases between. Sequenced input: CD4+ T cells from PBMCs. The receptor was derived from a human donor with multiple sclerosis. This chain connects TRBV4-1 to TRBJ2-1, with a tentative D call TRBD2 (6 bases). The CDR3: CASSLREDTYNEQFF. The CDR3 DNA sequence: TGCGCCAGCAGCCTCAGGGAGGATACCTACAATGAGCAGTTCTTC.